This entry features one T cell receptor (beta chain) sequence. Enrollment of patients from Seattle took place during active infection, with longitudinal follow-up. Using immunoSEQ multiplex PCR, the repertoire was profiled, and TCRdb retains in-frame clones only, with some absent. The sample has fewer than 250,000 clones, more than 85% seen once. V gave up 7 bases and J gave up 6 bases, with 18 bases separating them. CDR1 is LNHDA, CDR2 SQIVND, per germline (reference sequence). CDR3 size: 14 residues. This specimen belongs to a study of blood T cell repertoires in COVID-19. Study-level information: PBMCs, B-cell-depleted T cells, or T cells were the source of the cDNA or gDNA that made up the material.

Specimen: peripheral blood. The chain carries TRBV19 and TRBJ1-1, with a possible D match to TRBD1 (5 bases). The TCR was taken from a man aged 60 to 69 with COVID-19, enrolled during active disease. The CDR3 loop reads CASNEGRGLAEAFF. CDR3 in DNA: TGTGCCAGTAATGAGGGGCGGGGGTTGGCTGAAGCTTTCTTT. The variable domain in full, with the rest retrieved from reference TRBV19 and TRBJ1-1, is DGGITQSPKYLFRKEGQNVTLSCEQNLNHDAMYWYRQDPGQGLRLIYYSQIVNDFQKGDIAEGYSVSREKKESFPLTVTSAQKNPTAFYLCASNEGRGLAEAFFGQGTRLTVV.